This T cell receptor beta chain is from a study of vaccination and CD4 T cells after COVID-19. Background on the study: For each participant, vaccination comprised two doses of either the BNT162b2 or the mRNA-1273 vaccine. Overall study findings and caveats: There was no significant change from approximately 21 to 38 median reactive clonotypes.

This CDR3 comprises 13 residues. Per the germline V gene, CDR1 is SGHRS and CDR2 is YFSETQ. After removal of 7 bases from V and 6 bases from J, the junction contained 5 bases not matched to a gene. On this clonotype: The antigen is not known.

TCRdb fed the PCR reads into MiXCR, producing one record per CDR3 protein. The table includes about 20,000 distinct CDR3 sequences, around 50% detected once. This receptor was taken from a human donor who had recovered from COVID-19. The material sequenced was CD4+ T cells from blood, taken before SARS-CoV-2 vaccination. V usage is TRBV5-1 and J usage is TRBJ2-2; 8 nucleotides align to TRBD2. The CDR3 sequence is CASGTSGAGELFF. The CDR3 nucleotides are TGCGCCAGCGGGACTAGTGGGGCCGGGGAGCTGTTTTTT.